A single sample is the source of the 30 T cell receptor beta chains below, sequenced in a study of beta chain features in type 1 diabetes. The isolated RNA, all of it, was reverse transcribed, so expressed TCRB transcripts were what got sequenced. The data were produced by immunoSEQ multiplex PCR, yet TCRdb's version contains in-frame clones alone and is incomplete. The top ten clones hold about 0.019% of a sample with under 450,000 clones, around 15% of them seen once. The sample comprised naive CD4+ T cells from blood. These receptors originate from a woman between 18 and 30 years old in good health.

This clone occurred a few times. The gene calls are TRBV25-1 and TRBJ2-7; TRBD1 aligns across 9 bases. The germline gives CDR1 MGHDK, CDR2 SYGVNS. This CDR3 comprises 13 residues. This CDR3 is CVPFRDRVGEQYF. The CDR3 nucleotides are TGTGTGCCATTCCGGGACAGGGTCGGCGAGCAGTACTTC.

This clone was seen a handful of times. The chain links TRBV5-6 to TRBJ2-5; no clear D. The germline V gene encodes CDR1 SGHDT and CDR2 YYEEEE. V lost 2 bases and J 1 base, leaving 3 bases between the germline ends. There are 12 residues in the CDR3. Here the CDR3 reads CASSFSQETQYF. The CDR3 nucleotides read TGTGCCAGCAGCTTCAGCCAAGAGACCCAGTACTTC.

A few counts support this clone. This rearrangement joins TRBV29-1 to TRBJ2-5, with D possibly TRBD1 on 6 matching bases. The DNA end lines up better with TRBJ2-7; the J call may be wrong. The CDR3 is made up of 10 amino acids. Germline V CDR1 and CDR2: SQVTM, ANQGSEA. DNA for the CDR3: TGCAGCGCAGGGGACGTCGAGCAGTACTTC. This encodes CSAGDVEQYF.

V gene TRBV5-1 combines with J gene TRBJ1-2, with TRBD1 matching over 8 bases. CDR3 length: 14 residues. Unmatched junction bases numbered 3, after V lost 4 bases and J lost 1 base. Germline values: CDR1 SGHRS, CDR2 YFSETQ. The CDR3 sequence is CASSMGQVNYGYTF. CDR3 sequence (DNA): TGCGCCAGCAGCATGGGACAGGTTAACTATGGCTACACCTTC.

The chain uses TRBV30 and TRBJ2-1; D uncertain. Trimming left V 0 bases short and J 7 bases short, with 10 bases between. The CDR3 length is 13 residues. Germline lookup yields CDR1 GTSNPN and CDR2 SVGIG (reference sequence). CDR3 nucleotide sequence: TGTGCCTGGAGTGTAGGCCTAGTTAATGAGCAGTTCTTC. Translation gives CAWSVGLVNEQFF. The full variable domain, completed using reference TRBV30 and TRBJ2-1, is SQTIHQWPATLVQPVGSPLSLECTVEGTSNPNLYWYRQAAGRGLQLLFYSVGIGQISSEVPQNLSASRPQDRQFILSSKKLLLSDSGFYLCAWSVGLVNEQFFGPGTRLTVL.

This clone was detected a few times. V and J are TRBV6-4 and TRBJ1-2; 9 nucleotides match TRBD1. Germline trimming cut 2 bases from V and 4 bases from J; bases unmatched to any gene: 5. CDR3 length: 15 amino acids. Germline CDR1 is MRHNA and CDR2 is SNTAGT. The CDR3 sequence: CASSDTGGASYGYTF. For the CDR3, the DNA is TGTGCCAGCAGTGACACAGGGGGCGCGAGCTATGGCTACACCTTC.

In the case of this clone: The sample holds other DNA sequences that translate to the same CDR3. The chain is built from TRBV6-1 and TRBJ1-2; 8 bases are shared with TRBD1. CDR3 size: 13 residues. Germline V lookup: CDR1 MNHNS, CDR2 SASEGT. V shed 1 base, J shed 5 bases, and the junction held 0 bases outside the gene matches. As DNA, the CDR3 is TGTGCCAGCAGTGAAGACAGGGGGTATGGCTACACCTTC. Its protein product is CASSEDRGYGYTF.

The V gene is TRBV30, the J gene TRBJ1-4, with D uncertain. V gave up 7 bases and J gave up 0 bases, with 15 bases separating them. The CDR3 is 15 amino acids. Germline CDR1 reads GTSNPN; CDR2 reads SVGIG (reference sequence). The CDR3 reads CAYQIGVATNEKLFF. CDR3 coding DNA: TGTGCCTACCAAATCGGAGTGGCAACTAATGAAAAACTGTTTTTT.

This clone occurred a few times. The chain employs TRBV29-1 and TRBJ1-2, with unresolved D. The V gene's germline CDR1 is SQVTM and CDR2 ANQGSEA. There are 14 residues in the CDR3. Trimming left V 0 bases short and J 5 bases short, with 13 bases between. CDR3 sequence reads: CSVEDRGRLYGYTF. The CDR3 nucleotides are TGCAGCGTTGAAGATCGAGGGCGCTTATATGGCTACACCTTC.

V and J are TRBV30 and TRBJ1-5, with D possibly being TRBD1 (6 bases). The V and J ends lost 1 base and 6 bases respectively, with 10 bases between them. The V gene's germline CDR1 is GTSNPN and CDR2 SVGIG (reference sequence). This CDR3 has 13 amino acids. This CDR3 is CAWSGRGFQPQHF. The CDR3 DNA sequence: TGTGCCTGGAGTGGCAGGGGATTTCAGCCCCAGCATTTT.

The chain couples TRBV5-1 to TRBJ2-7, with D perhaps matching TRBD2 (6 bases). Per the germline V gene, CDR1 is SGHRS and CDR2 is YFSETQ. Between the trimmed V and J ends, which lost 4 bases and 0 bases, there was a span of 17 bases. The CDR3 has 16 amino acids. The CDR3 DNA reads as TGCGCCAGCAGCACCAAGCCCGGGAGCGGCTCCTACGAGCAGTACTTC. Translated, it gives CASSTKPGSGSYEQYF. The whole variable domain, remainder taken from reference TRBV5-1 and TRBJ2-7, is KAGVTQTPRYLIKTRGQQVTLSCSPISGHRSVSWYQQTPGQGLQFLFEYFSETQRNKGNFPGRFSGRQFSNSRSEMNVSTLELGDSALYLCASSTKPGSGSYEQYFGPGTRLTVT.

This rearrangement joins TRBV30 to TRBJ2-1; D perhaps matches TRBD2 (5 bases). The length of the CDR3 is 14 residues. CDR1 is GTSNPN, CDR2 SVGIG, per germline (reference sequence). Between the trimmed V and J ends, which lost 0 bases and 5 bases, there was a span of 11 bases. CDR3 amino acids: CAWSVDSANNEQFF. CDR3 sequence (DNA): TGTGCCTGGAGTGTGGATAGCGCCAACAATGAGCAGTTCTTC.

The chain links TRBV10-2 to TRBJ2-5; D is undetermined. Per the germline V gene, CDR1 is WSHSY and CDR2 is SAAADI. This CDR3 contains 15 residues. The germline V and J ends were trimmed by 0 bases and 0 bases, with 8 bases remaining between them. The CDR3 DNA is TGCGCCAGCAGTGAGTCCAGGCCGTACCAAGAGACCCAGTACTTC. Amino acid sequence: CASSESRPYQETQYF.

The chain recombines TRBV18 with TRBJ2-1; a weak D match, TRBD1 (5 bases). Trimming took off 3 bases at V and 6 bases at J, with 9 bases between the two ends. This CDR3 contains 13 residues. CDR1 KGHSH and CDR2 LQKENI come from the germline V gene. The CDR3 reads CASSPQGFNEQFF. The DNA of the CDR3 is TGTGCCAGCTCACCGCAGGGTTTCAATGAGCAGTTCTTC.

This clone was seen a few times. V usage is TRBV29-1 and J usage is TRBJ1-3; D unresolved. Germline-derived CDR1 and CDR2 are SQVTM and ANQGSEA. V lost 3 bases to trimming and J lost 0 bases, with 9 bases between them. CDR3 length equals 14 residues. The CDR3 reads CSVEGRVSGNTIYF. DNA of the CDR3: TGCAGCGTTGAGGGGAGGGTCTCTGGAAACACCATATATTTT.

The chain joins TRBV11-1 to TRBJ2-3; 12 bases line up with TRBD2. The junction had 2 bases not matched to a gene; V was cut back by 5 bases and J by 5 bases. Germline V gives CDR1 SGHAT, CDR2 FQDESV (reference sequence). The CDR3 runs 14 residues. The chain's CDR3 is CASSQTSGRDTQYF. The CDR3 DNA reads TGTGCCAGCAGCCAGACTAGCGGGAGAGATACGCAGTATTTT.

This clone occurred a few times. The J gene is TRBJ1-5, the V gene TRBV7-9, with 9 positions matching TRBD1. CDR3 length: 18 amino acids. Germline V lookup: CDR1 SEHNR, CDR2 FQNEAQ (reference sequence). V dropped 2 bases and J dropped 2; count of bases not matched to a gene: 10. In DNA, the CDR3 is TGTGCCAGCAGCTTAAACCGGGACAGGGTTGCGGGCAATCAGCCCCAGCATTTT. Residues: CASSLNRDRVAGNQPQHF. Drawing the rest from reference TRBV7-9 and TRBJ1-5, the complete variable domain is DTGVSQNPRHKITKRGQNVTFRCDPISEHNRLYWYRQTLGQGPEFLTYFQNEAQLEKSRLLSDRFSAERPKGSFSTLEIQRTEQGDSAMYLCASSLNRDRVAGNQPQHFGDGTRLSIL.

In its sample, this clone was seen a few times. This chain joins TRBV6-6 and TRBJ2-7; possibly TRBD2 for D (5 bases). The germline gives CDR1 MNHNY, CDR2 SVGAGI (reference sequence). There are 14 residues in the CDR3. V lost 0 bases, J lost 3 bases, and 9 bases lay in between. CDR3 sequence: CASSYSYRDYEQYF. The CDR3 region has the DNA TGTGCCAGCAGTTACTCGTACCGGGACTACGAGCAGTACTTC.

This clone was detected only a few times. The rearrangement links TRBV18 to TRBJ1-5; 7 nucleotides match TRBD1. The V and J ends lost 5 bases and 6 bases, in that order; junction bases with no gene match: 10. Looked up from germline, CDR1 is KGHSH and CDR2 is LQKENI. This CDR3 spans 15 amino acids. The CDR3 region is CASSTTGQAPQPQHF. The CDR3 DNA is TGTGCCAGCTCAACTACCGGACAGGCTCCTCAGCCCCAGCATTTT.

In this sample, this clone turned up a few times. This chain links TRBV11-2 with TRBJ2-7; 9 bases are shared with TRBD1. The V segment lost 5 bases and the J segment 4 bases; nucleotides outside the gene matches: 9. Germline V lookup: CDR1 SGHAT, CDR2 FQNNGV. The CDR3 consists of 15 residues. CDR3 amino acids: CASSATGGAGYEQYF. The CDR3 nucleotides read TGTGCCAGCAGCGCTACAGGGGGCGCGGGTTACGAGCAGTACTTC.

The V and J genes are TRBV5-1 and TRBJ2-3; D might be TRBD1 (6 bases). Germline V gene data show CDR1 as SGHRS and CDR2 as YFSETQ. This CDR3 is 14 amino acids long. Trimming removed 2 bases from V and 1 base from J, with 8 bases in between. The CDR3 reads CASSFYRGTDTQYF. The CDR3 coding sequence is TGCGCCAGCAGCTTTTACAGGGGCACAGATACGCAGTATTTT.

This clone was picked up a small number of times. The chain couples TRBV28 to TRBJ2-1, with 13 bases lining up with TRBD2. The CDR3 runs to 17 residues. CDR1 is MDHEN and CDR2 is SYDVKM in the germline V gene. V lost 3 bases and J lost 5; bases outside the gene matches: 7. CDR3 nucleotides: TGTGCCAGCAGTTTTAGTCGGACTAGCGGGAGCCACAATGAGCAGTTCTTC. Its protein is CASSFSRTSGSHNEQFF.

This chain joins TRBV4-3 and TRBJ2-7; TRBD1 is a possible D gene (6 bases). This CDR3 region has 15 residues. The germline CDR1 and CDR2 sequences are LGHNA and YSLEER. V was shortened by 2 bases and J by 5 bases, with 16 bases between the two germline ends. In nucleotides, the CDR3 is TGCGCCAGCAGCCAAACGAGGCAGGGGCGACACGAGCAGTACTTC. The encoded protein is CASSQTRQGRHEQYF.

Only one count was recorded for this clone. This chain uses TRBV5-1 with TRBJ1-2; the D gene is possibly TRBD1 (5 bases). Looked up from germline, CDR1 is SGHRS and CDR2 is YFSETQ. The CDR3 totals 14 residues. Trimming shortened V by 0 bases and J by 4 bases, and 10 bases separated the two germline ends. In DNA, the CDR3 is TGCGCCAGCAGCTTGGTGGCTGGGGCCTATGGCTACACCTTC. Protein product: CASSLVAGAYGYTF.

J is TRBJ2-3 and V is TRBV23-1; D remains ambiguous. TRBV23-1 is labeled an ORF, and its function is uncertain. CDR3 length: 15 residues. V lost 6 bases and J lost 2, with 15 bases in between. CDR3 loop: CASRCTNEDTDTQYF. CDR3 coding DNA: TGCGCCAGCAGATGCACAAACGAAGACACAGATACGCAGTATTTT.

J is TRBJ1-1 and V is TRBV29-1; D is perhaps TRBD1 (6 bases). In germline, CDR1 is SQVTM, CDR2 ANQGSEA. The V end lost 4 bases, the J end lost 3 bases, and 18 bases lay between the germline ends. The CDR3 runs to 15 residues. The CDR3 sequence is CSVVGQLGADTEAFF. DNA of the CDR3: TGCAGCGTTGTTGGACAGTTGGGTGCTGACACTGAAGCTTTCTTT.

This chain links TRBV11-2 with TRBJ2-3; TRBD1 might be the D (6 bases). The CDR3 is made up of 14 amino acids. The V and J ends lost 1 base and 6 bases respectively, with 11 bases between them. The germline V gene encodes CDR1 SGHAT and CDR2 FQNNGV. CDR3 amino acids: CASSLGWGLDTQYF. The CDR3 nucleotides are TGTGCCAGCAGCTTAGGCTGGGGGCTCGATACGCAGTATTTT.

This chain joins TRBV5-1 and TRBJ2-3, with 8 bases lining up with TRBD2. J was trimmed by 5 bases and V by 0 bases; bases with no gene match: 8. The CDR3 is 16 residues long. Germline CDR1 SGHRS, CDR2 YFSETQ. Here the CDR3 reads CASSLDGLASRDTQYF. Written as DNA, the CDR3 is TGCGCCAGCAGCTTGGATGGACTAGCATCACGAGATACGCAGTATTTT.

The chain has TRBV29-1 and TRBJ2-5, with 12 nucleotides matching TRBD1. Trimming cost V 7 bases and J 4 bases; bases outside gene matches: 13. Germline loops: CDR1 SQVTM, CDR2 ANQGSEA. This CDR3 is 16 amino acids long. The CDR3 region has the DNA TGCAGCGGGGGCCGGGACAGGGGGCGGTTAGGAGAGACCCAGTACTTC. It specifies CSGGRDRGRLGETQYF.

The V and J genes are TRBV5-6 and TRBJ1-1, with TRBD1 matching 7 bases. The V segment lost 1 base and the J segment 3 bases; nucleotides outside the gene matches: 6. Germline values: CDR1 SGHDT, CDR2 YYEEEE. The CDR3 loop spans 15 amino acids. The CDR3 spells CASSLTEGAYTEAFF. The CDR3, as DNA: TGTGCCAGCAGCTTGACGGAGGGGGCCTACACTGAAGCTTTCTTT.